The rows below give T cell receptor beta chains drawn from one sample of a study of T cell responses to AZD1222 COVID-19 vaccine. Method: immunoSEQ multiplex PCR; TCRdb's copy keeps in-frame clones and lacks some. The sample comprises roughly 70,000 clones, about nine tenths of which are singletons, and roughly 6.3% rests with the top ten. The starting material was peripheral blood, obtained 28 days after the second dose of the MenACWY control vaccine. The source of these receptors is an adult who received the MenACWY meningococcal vaccine as a control. Both conserved end residues are part of each CDR3. Fields, in order: V gene, J gene, D gene, clone size, CDR3 DNA, CDR3 protein. A D gene is named only where the DNA matches it firmly. Size values are once, few and many counts, or a class for expanded clones, and some rows have none.

>TRBV5-1|TRBJ2-1|NA|NA
TGCGCCAGCAGCTTGGGACAGATCAATGAGCAGTTCTTC
CASSLGQINEQFF
>TRBV21-1|TRBJ1-6|NA|NA
TGTGCCAGCAGCACTGGGGGCACGTATAATTCACCCCTCCACTTT
CASSTGGTYNSPLHF
>TRBV28|TRBJ2-7|NA|NA
TGTGCCAGCAGCGGAATGGGGGTAAGGGAGCAGTACTTC
CASSGMGVREQYF
>TRBV7-9|TRBJ1-3|NA|NA
TGTGCCAGCAGCCCTGACCGGGTCGGGGGCACCATATATTTT
CASSPDRVGGTIYF
>TRBV5-4|TRBJ1-3|NA|NA
TGTGCCAGCAGCTTGGAACGGACACCCTACTCTGGAAACACCATATATTTT
CASSLERTPYSGNTIYF
>TRBV6-5|TRBJ1-1|NA|NA
TGTGCCAGCCTTAAATTCAACACTGAAGCTTTCTTT
CASLKFNTEAFF
>TRBV28|TRBJ1-4|TRBD1|NA
TGTGCCAGCATGAACAGGGGGGGGAATGAAAAACTGTTTTTT
CASMNRGGNEKLFF
>TRBV11-2|TRBJ2-1|TRBD1|few
TGTGCCAGCAGCCCCTACAGGGGGCGCGGTAATGAGCAGTTCTTC
CASSPYRGRGNEQFF
>TRBV28|TRBJ2-1|NA|NA
TGTGCCAGCAGTTTTGGCCAAGGGTGGGCCTACAATGAGCAGTTCTTC
CASSFGQGWAYNEQFF
>TRBV12-3/TRBV12-4|TRBJ1-5|NA|NA
TGTGCCAGCAGAAAAAGTAGCAATCAGCCCCAGCATTTT
CASRKSSNQPQHF
>TRBV5-1|TRBJ2-1|NA|NA
TGCGCCAGCAGCTCCCTCACTAGCACGAATGAGCAGTTCTTC
CASSSLTSTNEQFF
>TRBV7-8|TRBJ1-1|TRBD1|NA
TGTGCCAGCAGCCTGGGACAGTCCCAAGCTTTCTTT
CASSLGQSQAFF
>TRBV9|TRBJ1-1|NA|NA
TGTGCCAGCAGCGTTGCAGGCCCGGGCACTGAAGCTTTCTTT
CASSVAGPGTEAFF
>TRBV28|TRBJ1-1|NA|NA
TGTGCCAGCATTCCCCCGGGACTCGGTGGCACTGAAGCTTTCTTT
CASIPPGLGGTEAFF
>TRBV19|TRBJ1-3|NA|NA
TGTGCCAGTAGTAAGTGGAACTCTGGAAACACCATATATTTT
CASSKWNSGNTIYF
>TRBV6-4|TRBJ1-6|NA|NA
TGTGCCAGCCCCACAACACAGAACCATGACCAACCCAATTCACCCCTCCACTTT
CASPTTQNHDQPNSPLHF
>TRBV6-2/TRBV6-3|TRBJ2-5|NA|NA
TGTGCCAGCAGTTTTCCCCAAGAGACCCAGTACTTC
CASSFPQETQYF
>TRBV4-1|TRBJ2-3|NA|few
TGCGCCAGCAGCCAAGATCTAGAGAAGGGAAAGTATTTT
CASSQDLEKGKYF
>TRBV6-1|TRBJ1-2|NA|NA
TGTGCCAGCAGTGAAGCGTATAGGGGGGGAGCCTCGCCGGGGAGCTACACCTTC
CASSEAYRGGASPGSYTF
>TRBV28|TRBJ1-4|NA|NA
TGTGCCAGCAGTTTGATCCTAACAGGGAGTGAAAAACTGTTTTTT
CASSLILTGSEKLFF
>TRBV7-9|TRBJ2-2|TRBD2|NA
TGTGCCAGCGAGCCCGGGAGGGGCTCTGCCGGGGAGCTGTTTTTT
CASEPGRGSAGELFF
>TRBV28|TRBJ1-2|NA|NA
TGTGCCAGCAGTTTAGGGGGGGCGTATGGCTACACCTTC
CASSLGGAYGYTF
>TRBV24-1|TRBJ2-7|TRBD2|NA
TGTGCCACCAGTGATTTGCCATCGACTAGCGGATTGAACGAGCAGTACTTC
CATSDLPSTSGLNEQYF
>TRBV3-1/TRBV3-2|TRBJ2-7|NA|NA
TGTGCCAGCAGCCAGTCCGCTTACGAGCAGTACTTC
CASSQSAYEQYF
>TRBV5-1|TRBJ1-5|NA|NA
TGCGCCAGCAGCTTGGACACCAATCAGCCCCAGCATTTT
CASSLDTNQPQHF
>TRBV7-9|TRBJ1-1|NA|once
TGTGCCAGCAGGGCCGGGACAACTGAAGCTTTCTTT
CASRAGTTEAFF
>TRBV6-5|TRBJ1-1|NA|NA
TGTGCCAGCAGTACAGGGATGAACACTGAAGCTTTCTTT
CASSTGMNTEAFF
>TRBV11-2|TRBJ1-2|NA|NA
TGTGCCAGCAGCTTAGATCTCGGGGCACACTATGGCTACACCTTC
CASSLDLGAHYGYTF
>TRBV7-2|TRBJ2-7|TRBD2|NA
TGTGCCAGCAGAGTAAGAACTAGCGGCTACGAGCAGTACTTC
CASRVRTSGYEQYF
>TRBV6-6|TRBJ2-3|NA|NA
TGTGCCAGCAGCCATCCGGGAACAGATACGCAGTATTTT
CASSHPGTDTQYF
>TRBV12-3/TRBV12-4|TRBJ2-7|NA|NA
TGTGCCAGCAGTGGGGACCGAGCCTACGAGCAGTACTTC
CASSGDRAYEQYF
>TRBV19|TRBJ1-5|NA|NA
TGTGCCAGTAGTTCGGGATCAAATAGCAATCAGCCCCAGCATTTT
CASSSGSNSNQPQHF
>TRBV6-1|TRBJ1-3|NA|NA
TGTGCCAGCAGTGCTTTCGGAGAATCGGGAGGAAACACCATATATTTT
CASSAFGESGGNTIYF
>TRBV2|TRBJ1-1|TRBD1|NA
TGTGCCAGCAGGTCATCCGGGACAGGCCTCGTAGCTTTCTTT
CASRSSGTGLVAFF
>TRBV6-1|TRBJ2-7|NA|NA
TGTGCCAGCAGTGAGGGGGAGCAGTACTTC
CASSEGEQYF
>TRBV14|TRBJ1-2|TRBD1|NA
TGTGCCAGCAGCCAACTCGGGACAGATGATGGCTACACCTTC
CASSQLGTDDGYTF
>TRBV2|TRBJ1-1|NA|once
TGTGCCACGACGAACGGGGGCACTGAAGCTTTCTTT
CATTNGGTEAFF
>TRBV4-3|TRBJ2-7|TRBD1|NA
TGCGCCAGCAGCCAAGCGAATCTTGGCCCAGGGGGCGAGGAGCAGTACTTC
CASSQANLGPGGEEQYF
>TRBV15|TRBJ2-1|NA|NA
TGTGCCACCAGCAATCAAAGGTCTGCGACCAATGAGCAGTTCTTC
CATSNQRSATNEQFF
>TRBV28|TRBJ1-6|NA|NA
TGTGCCAGCAGTTCCCCGGGACGGGATAATTCACCCCTCCACTTT
CASSSPGRDNSPLHF
>TRBV7-2|TRBJ2-1|NA|once
TGTGCCAGCAGCTTAGGCCAGGGGTCCTACAATGAGCAGTTCTTC
CASSLGQGSYNEQFF
>TRBV28|TRBJ2-3|NA|NA
TGTGCCAGCAGCCGAGGACGTCCGAGGGCAGATACGCAGTATTTT
CASSRGRPRADTQYF
>TRBV3-1/TRBV3-2|TRBJ2-5|NA|once
TGTGCCAGCAGCCTCGCATTTAAAGAGACCCAGTACTTC
CASSLAFKETQYF
>TRBV5-4|TRBJ2-5|NA|few
TGTGCCAGCAGCTTGTCTAGGGGAAGTTCGGGAGAGACCCAGTACTTC
CASSLSRGSSGETQYF
>TRBV14|TRBJ1-5|TRBD1|NA
TGTGCCAGCAGCCAGCTAGAAAGAACCGGGACAGGGATCCATCAGCCCCAGCATTTT
CASSQLERTGTGIHQPQHF
>TRBV18|TRBJ1-1|NA|NA
TGTGCCAGCTCACCACCCTCAGGGAAACTGAATGAAGCTTTCTTT
CASSPPSGKLNEAFF
>TRBV28|TRBJ2-7|NA|NA
TGTGCCAGCAGTTTCCAGGCCTACGAGCAGTACTTC
CASSFQAYEQYF
>TRBV5-4|TRBJ2-5|TRBD2|NA
TGTGCCAGCAGCCTTAGCGGGATGGGGGAGACCCAGTACTTC
CASSLSGMGETQYF
>TRBV27|TRBJ1-1|TRBD1|once
TGTGCCAGCAGGTACCAGCGACAGGGAGGGACTGAAGCTTTCTTT
CASRYQRQGGTEAFF
>TRBV6-5|TRBJ2-2|NA|NA
TGTGCCAGCAGTTACCTCGGAGGGCAGCTGGACGGGGAGCTGTTTTTT
CASSYLGGQLDGELFF